This paragraph covers one T cell receptor (beta chain) sequence. Its specific antigen is unknown. Base-call qualities are not available, and no considerably larger clone is one nucleotide away. The record originates from a study of blood T cell repertoires in COVID-19 (dated by TCRdb to about 2020). A note on the overall study: Samples covering the acute and convalescent phases of COVID-19 were provided by collaborators in the United States, Italy and Spain. The repertoires were released in a freely available public database meant as a resource for research on the immune response to SARS-CoV-2. Subjects who had been exposed to COVID-19, were actively infected with it, or had recovered from it provided the deeply sampled blood TCRbeta repertoires that made up the dataset. Sample metadata almost always included a de-identified subject ID, COVID-19 status, age in years and sex. The material from the prospective study consisted of cDNA or gDNA derived from T cells, B-cell-depleted T cells, or PBMCs. HLA class I and class II types, where available, came from metadata supplied by the sample provider rather than from assay-based typing. Samples were obtained from the ongoing ImmuneRACE study (first 160 participants) and from some 1,200 subjects provided by 6 global collaborators.

Taken from cysteine to phenylalanine, the CDR3 has 16 residues. The read is trimmed to its CDR3 DNA, 48 bases read in frame from base 1. Germline trimming: 3 bases from V, 1 base from J; junction bases outside gene matches: 7. According to the germline V gene, CDR1 reads SGDLS and CDR2 reads YYNGEE. Collaborating institutions collected whole blood in K2EDTA tubes following their own protocols. For TCRbeta analysis, collaborators shipped samples as frozen whole blood, isolated PBMCs, or DNA extracted from either of those sample types. Broader findings and caveats from the paper: How much clinical and demographic metadata was included differed by source and by participant, and the metadata was provided uncurated.

The immunoSEQ Assay, a bias-controlled multiplex PCR, was used to amplify TCRbeta CDR3 regions from genomic DNA. The original pipeline was this. The number of nucleated cells in each sample was estimated by amplification of reference gene primers within the assay. To quantify the absolute abundance of each unique TCRbeta CDR3 rearrangement, sequence reads were collapsed and filtered. Productive Simpson clonality was computed per sample as the square root of Simpson's diversity index over productive rearrangements. TCRdb took this table from immuneACCESS and kept in-frame rearrangements with V and J called. Such tables lack part of the clones; where checked against another copy, unresolved V genes explain under half of the gap, and the rest is unexplained. The D gene and trimming were derived from the DNA, and the V and J assignments and clone size from that table. The sample has about 99,000 clones on record, about 86% of them singletons. The leading ten clones occupy approximately 13% of the sample.

The sample was peripheral blood. The TCR was taken from a woman aged 55-69 years in a cohort sampled during active or convalescent COVID-19. The chain couples TRBV9 to TRBJ1-3, and 7 junction bases match TRBD1. The CDR3 has the sequence CASSGGTARSGNTIYF. The nucleotide sequence reads as follows: TGTGCCAGCAGCGGAGGGACAGCTCGGTCTGGAAACACCATATATTTT.